This T cell receptor (beta chain) was recovered during a study of blood T cell repertoires in COVID-19. Study-wide background: Whether acute or convalescent, the COVID-19 samples came from the United States, Italy and Spain. The cDNA or gDNA used as material had been derived from T cells, B-cell-depleted T cells, or PBMCs.

Germline CDR1 MNHEY, CDR2 SMNVEV (reference sequence). The CDR3 has 14 amino acids. J gave up 0 bases and V 6 bases, and 5 bases lay outside the gene matches. Authors' analysis steps: From reference gene primer amplification, estimates of nucleated cell counts were derived. Repertoires were generated with immunoSEQ multiplex PCR, while TCRdb's copy carries only in-frame clones and drops some. D and trimming come from the DNA, and the V and J calls and clone size come from that table. The table includes approximately 220,000 clones, 70% to 90% detected once. This sequence was found in a man aged 35 to 55 with acute or convalescent COVID-19. This chain joins TRBV27 and TRBJ2-7, with 7 positions matching TRBD2. Sequencing used peripheral blood. For the CDR3, the DNA is TGTGCCAGCAGGTCGGCGGGAGACTCCTACGAGCAGTACTTC. Amino acids: CASRSAGDSYEQYF.